The 2 T cell receptor beta chains presented below share a single source sample, sequenced in a study of cytomegalovirus exposure and HLA in healthy donors. With 60 Vbeta and 13 Jbeta primers, the PCR was carried out. Repertoires were generated with immunoSEQ multiplex PCR, while TCRdb's copy carries only in-frame clones and drops some. The sample consists of about 150,000 clones, 73% of them appearing once. The sequencing input was PBMCs. These receptors were taken from a woman aged 18-29 years in good health and CMV-seronegative.

V gene TRBV5-4 combines with J gene TRBJ1-2; D is possibly TRBD1 (5 bases). The CDR3 is made up of 16 amino acids. Looked up from germline, CDR1 is SGHNT and CDR2 is YYREEE (reference sequence). V dropped 4 bases and J dropped 4 bases, with 20 bases sitting between them. CDR3 sequence: CASSPAATASRYGYTF. The CDR3 DNA is TGTGCCAGCAGCCCGGCCGCGACAGCCTCGCGCTATGGCTACACCTTC.

V is TRBV7-9 and J is TRBJ2-1; D gene unclear. Germline V gives CDR1 SEHNR, CDR2 FQNEAQ (reference sequence). Trimming removed 1 base at V and 8 bases at J, with 9 bases between. The CDR3 consists of 13 residues. For the CDR3, the DNA is TGTGCCAGCAGCTTAGGCAGGTTGGATGAGCAGTTCTTC. Residues: CASSLGRLDEQFF.